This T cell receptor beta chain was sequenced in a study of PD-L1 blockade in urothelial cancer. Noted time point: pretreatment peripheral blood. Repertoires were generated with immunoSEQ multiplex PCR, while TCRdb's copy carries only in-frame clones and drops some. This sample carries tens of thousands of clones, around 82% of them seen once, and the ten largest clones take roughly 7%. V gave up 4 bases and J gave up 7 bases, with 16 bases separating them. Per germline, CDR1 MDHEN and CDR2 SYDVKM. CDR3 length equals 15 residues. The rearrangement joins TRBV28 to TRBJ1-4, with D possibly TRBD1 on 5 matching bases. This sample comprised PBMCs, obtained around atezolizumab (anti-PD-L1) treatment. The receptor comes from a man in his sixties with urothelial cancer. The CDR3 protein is CASSSKVRATEKLFF. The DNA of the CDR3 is TGTGCCAGCAGTTCGAAAGTCAGGGCCACTGAAAAACTGTTTTTT.